Following are 24 T cell receptor beta chains from one sample sequenced in a study of cytomegalovirus exposure and HLA in healthy donors. A multiplex PCR was run with 60 Vbeta primers and 13 Jbeta primers. The assay was immunoSEQ multiplex PCR, and TCRdb's table has in-frame clones only and misses some. Reported are around 130,000 clones; the ten largest clones contain roughly 2%. The sequenced sample consisted of PBMCs. The origin of the receptors is a woman between 55 and 75 years old in good health and CMV-seronegative.

CDR3 sequence: CASSEFIGTGVTEAFF. DNA for the CDR3: TGCGCCAGCAGTGAGTTTATCGGGACAGGGGTGACTGAAGCTTTCTTT. This chain uses TRBV10-2 with TRBJ1-1; 10 nucleotides agree with TRBD1. The junction had 7 bases not matched to a gene; V was cut back by 1 base and J by 5 bases. The germline V gene encodes CDR1 WSHSY and CDR2 SAAADI. CDR3 size: 16 residues.

The chain combines TRBV7-3 with TRBJ2-2, with 7 positions matching TRBD1. The CDR3 extends over 14 amino acids. CDR1 is SGHTA and CDR2 is FQGTGA in the germline V gene. With 5 bases clipped from V and 1 base from J, the junction kept 1 base outside the gene matches. The CDR3 sequence is CASSRQGNTGELFF. The DNA of the CDR3 is TGTGCCAGCAGCCGACAGGGGAACACCGGGGAGCTGTTTTTT. Together with reference TRBV7-3 and TRBJ2-2, the CDR3 gives the full variable domain: GAGVSQTPSNKVTEKGKYVELRCDPISGHTALYWYRQSLGQGPEFLIYFQGTGAADDSGLPNDRFFAVRPEGSVSTLKIQRTERGDSAVYLCASSRQGNTGELFFGEGSRLTVL.

The chain is built from TRBV7-3 and TRBJ2-6; perhaps TRBD2 as D (5 bases). The CDR3 runs to 13 residues. Trimming left V 6 bases short and J 4 bases short, with 7 bases between. Germline lookup yields CDR1 SGHTA and CDR2 FQGTGA. DNA of the CDR3: TGTGCCAGCAGATCGGGGGGGGCCAACGTCCTGACTTTC. Protein: CASRSGGANVLTF. Combining the CDR3 with reference TRBV7-3 and TRBJ2-6 gives the whole variable domain GAGVSQTPSNKVTEKGKYVELRCDPISGHTALYWYRQSLGQGPEFLIYFQGTGAADDSGLPNDRFFAVRPEGSVSTLKIQRTERGDSAVYLCASRSGGANVLTFGAGSRLTVL.

The CDR3 coding sequence is TGTGCCAGCAGCCGCAGGGGTGAAAAACTGTTTTTT. Translating gives CASSRRGEKLFF. The chain combines TRBV5-6 with TRBJ1-4; the D gene is possibly TRBD1 (6 bases). The germline V and J ends were trimmed by 4 bases and 7 bases, with 8 bases remaining between them. This CDR3 has 12 amino acids. Per the germline V gene, CDR1 is SGHDT and CDR2 is YYEEEE.

This chain connects TRBV12-5 to TRBJ1-5; D uncertain. There are 13 residues in the CDR3. Trimming took 3 bases from V and 7 from J, leaving 10 bases between them. Germline CDR1 reads LGHNT; CDR2 reads FRNRAP. The CDR3 loop is CASGFGFEQPQHF. CDR3 nucleotide sequence: TGTGCTAGTGGTTTCGGTTTCGAGCAGCCCCAGCATTTT.

The rearrangement uses TRBV6-5 and TRBJ1-1; D not resolved. CDR3 length equals 16 residues. Trimming left V 0 bases short and J 3 bases short, with 14 bases between. Germline lookup yields CDR1 MNHEY and CDR2 SVGAGI. CDR3 residues: CASSYSLNGVDTEAFF. In DNA form, the CDR3 reads TGTGCCAGCAGTTACTCTCTAAACGGGGTTGACACTGAAGCTTTCTTT.

This rearrangement joins TRBV2 to TRBJ2-5, with 8 bases fitting TRBD1. The CDR3 runs to 14 residues. V lost 5 bases, J lost 4 bases, and 6 bases stayed unmatched. Germline assignment: CDR1 SNHLY and CDR2 FYNNEI. CDR3 coding DNA: TGTGCCAGCAGTTTGTCAGGGGGCTTAGAGACCCAGTACTTC. Translating it yields CASSLSGGLETQYF.

This chain links TRBV19 with TRBJ1-5; D might be TRBD1 (5 bases). V was pared by 4 bases and J by 0 bases, with 10 bases between. Germline V gene lookup returns CDR1 LNHDA and CDR2 SQIVND (reference sequence). This CDR3 is built from 15 residues. CDR3 residues: CASSRPGNSNQPQHF. CDR3 nucleotides: TGTGCCAGTAGTAGACCAGGGAATAGCAATCAGCCCCAGCATTTT.

This chain connects TRBV9 to TRBJ2-1, with 7 bases lining up with TRBD2. Germline V gene lookup returns CDR1 SGDLS and CDR2 YYNGEE. With 0 bases clipped from V and 0 bases from J, the junction kept 9 bases outside the gene matches. There are 18 residues in the CDR3. The CDR3 reads CASSVDPSGTNSYNEQFF. The DNA for the CDR3 is TGTGCCAGCAGCGTAGATCCTAGCGGCACCAACTCCTACAATGAGCAGTTCTTC.

This chain uses TRBV7-6 with TRBJ2-7; 8 nucleotides agree with TRBD1. Per the germline V gene, CDR1 is SGHVS and CDR2 is FNYEAQ. The CDR3 is 15 residues long. The ends lost 5 bases at V and 3 bases at J; junction bases unmatched: 9. CDR3: CASSRWTGQGYEQYF. Here the CDR3 DNA reads TGTGCCAGCAGCCGTTGGACAGGGCAGGGCTACGAGCAGTACTTC.

The chain recombines TRBV9 with TRBJ2-2; D might be TRBD2 (7 bases). The germline V gene has CDR1 SGDLS and CDR2 YYNGEE. This CDR3 region has 17 residues. Trimming took 3 bases from V and 2 from J, leaving 17 bases between them. As DNA, the CDR3 is TGTGCCAGCAGCGCCCAGTTTTGGGGGGGCAACACCGGGGAGCTGTTTTTT. Translation gives CASSAQFWGGNTGELFF.

V and J are TRBV2 and TRBJ1-1; TRBD1 aligns across 7 bases. The CDR3 has 16 amino acids. Germline assignment: CDR1 SNHLY and CDR2 FYNNEI. V shed 6 bases, J shed 1 base, and the junction held 11 bases outside the gene matches. The CDR3 coding sequence is TGTGCCAGCAGGGAGGACACAGGGGCGACGAACACTGAAGCTTTCTTT. Translation gives CASREDTGATNTEAFF.

The J gene is TRBJ2-2, the V gene TRBV6-5; 9 bases line up with TRBD1. Unmatched junction bases numbered 6, after V lost 1 base and J lost 6 bases. The CDR3 consists of 16 residues. Germline CDR1 and CDR2: MNHEY and SVGAGI. The CDR3 DNA follows: TGTGCCAGCAGTTACTTGGGACAGGGTAACTCCGGGGAGCTGTTTTTT. Residues: CASSYLGQGNSGELFF.

The chain couples TRBV5-1 to TRBJ2-1, with TRBD2 matching 9 bases. The V gene's germline CDR1 is SGHRS and CDR2 YFSETQ. V dropped 4 bases and J dropped 4; count of bases not matched to a gene: 12. The CDR3 has 17 residues. Here the CDR3 DNA reads TGCGCCAGCAGCCCTTCCTTGACTAGCGGCAATTACAATGAGCAGTTCTTC. It is translated as CASSPSLTSGNYNEQFF.

This rearrangement joins TRBV5-4 to TRBJ2-7, with a possible D match to TRBD1 (6 bases). V was cut by 7 bases and J by 4 bases, with 18 bases left in between. Germline CDR1 reads SGHNT; CDR2 reads YYREEE (reference sequence). This CDR3 is built from 14 residues. The CDR3 reads CASQDRGTNYEQYF. DNA of the CDR3: TGTGCCAGCCAGGATAGAGGGACAAATTACGAGCAGTACTTC.

V and J are TRBV19 and TRBJ2-7; 14 bases agree with TRBD2. This CDR3 contains 17 residues. Germline CDR1 and CDR2: LNHDA and SQIVND (reference sequence). With V trimmed by 3 bases and J by 2 bases, 6 bases remained unmatched. This chain's CDR3 is CASSIRGGLAGAYEQYF. CDR3 DNA sequence: TGTGCCAGTAGTATTCGAGGGGGACTAGCGGGAGCCTACGAGCAGTACTTC.

The chain employs TRBV29-1 and TRBJ2-7, with 10 bases aligning to TRBD2. Germline V CDR1 and CDR2: SQVTM, ANQGSEA. The CDR3 runs to 16 residues. V shed 4 bases, J shed 3 bases, and the junction held 12 bases outside the gene matches. The CDR3 spells CSVVGKETSGLYEQYF. CDR3 in DNA: TGCAGCGTTGTAGGGAAGGAGACTAGCGGGCTCTACGAGCAGTACTTC.

The CDR3 sequence: CASSGGSGTEAFF. CDR3 DNA sequence: TGTGCCAGCTCAGGGGGAAGTGGCACTGAAGCTTTCTTT. The chain has TRBV28 and TRBJ1-1; 7 nucleotides align to TRBD1. CDR1 and CDR2 from the germline V gene are MDHEN and SYDVKM. The CDR3 extends over 13 amino acids. Losses at the gene ends were 8 bases for V and 4 bases for J; bases not matched to a gene: 7.

The V and J genes are TRBV9 and TRBJ1-3, with D unclear. Trimming took 4 bases from V and 4 from J, leaving 15 bases between them. The CDR3 has 15 amino acids. Looked up from germline, CDR1 is SGDLS and CDR2 is YYNGEE. CDR3: CASSPRWAGGNTIYF. CDR3 bases: TGTGCCAGCAGCCCCCGTTGGGCAGGCGGAAACACCATATATTTT.

The chain has TRBV4-1 and TRBJ1-5; D not certain. Per the germline V gene, CDR1 is MGHRA and CDR2 is YSYEKL. Trimming took off 2 bases at V and 0 bases at J, with 8 bases between the two ends. CDR3 length: 15 residues. The CDR3, as DNA: TGCGCCAGCAGCCAACTTTCCTTTAGCAATCAGCCCCAGCATTTT. It translates to CASSQLSFSNQPQHF.

This sequence joins TRBV19 and TRBJ2-7; 7 positions agree with TRBD1. There are 13 residues in the CDR3. Germline CDR1 reads LNHDA; CDR2 reads SQIVND (reference sequence). With V trimmed by 5 bases and J by 7 bases, 8 bases remained unmatched. CDR3 region: CASSPLTGREQYF. CDR3 coding DNA: TGTGCCAGTAGTCCACTGACAGGGCGGGAGCAGTACTTC.

The V and J genes are TRBV6-6 and TRBJ2-7; D is undetermined. Germline assignment: CDR1 MNHNY and CDR2 SVGAGI (reference sequence). V was pared by 5 bases and J by 0 bases, with 5 bases between. The CDR3 is made up of 12 amino acids. The CDR3: CASSLNSYEQYF. Written as DNA, the CDR3 is TGTGCCAGCAGTCTAAACTCCTACGAGCAGTACTTC.

The J gene is TRBJ2-7, the V gene TRBV27, with TRBD1 matching 8 bases. CDR1 and CDR2 from the germline V gene are MNHEY and SMNVEV (reference sequence). Losses at the gene ends were 8 bases for V and 3 bases for J; bases not matched to a gene: 18. The CDR3 totals 17 residues. CDR3 sequence (DNA): TGTGCCAGCCTTTTAGGGACAGGCAGCAAACCGTTCTACGAGCAGTACTTC. Amino acids: CASLLGTGSKPFYEQYF.

This sequence joins TRBV4-1 and TRBJ2-5, with D perhaps matching TRBD2 (6 bases). Trimming left V 3 bases short and J 5 bases short, with 22 bases between. This CDR3 has 17 amino acids. Germline assignment: CDR1 MGHRA and CDR2 YSYEKL. In DNA, the CDR3 is TGCGCCAGCAGCCAGCCCCGAGTGGGGGGACGTTCGGAGACCCAGTACTTC. It translates to CASSQPRVGGRSETQYF.